This TCR beta chain was sequenced in a study of T cells after yellow fever vaccination. This CDR3 region has 13 residues. The germline V and J ends were trimmed by 3 bases and 7 bases, with 13 bases remaining between them. Germline-derived CDR1 and CDR2 are SGHDT and YYEEEE. TCRdb analysed the 5' RACE reads with MiXCR anew, one entry per CDR3 protein. The table records 120,000 or so distinct CDR3 sequences, roughly 10% of them present only once. The TCR was taken from a man younger than 35 who received the YFV17D yellow fever vaccine. The J gene is TRBJ1-1, the V gene TRBV5-6, with D perhaps TRBD1 (5 bases). The source material was CD8+ T cells sorted from PBMCs, sampled on the day of the yellow fever booster vaccination. The CDR3 region is CASSSGGRSEAFF. Written as DNA, the CDR3 is TGTGCCAGCAGCTCCGGGGGACGGAGTGAAGCTTTCTTT.